Each of the 27 T cell receptor beta chains below was sequenced from the same sample in a study of T cell clones after liver transplantation. Profiled with immunoSEQ multiplex PCR; TCRdb holds only in-frame clones, not every one. The table has about 68,000 clones, more than 85% seen once. The sample in question was CD4+ T cells from blood, obtained 25 months after liver transplant. The receptors originated from a human patient who received a liver transplant. Some of these T cells may belong to the graft donor.

This clone was seen only a few times. The chain employs TRBV10-3 and TRBJ2-1; a weak D match, TRBD2 (6 bases). V was cut by 0 bases and J by 5 bases, with 11 bases left in between. Germline V CDR1 and CDR2: ENHRY, SYGVKD. This CDR3 is built from 15 residues. Here the CDR3 DNA reads TGTGCCATCAGTGAGTCGACCAGGGAGGACAATGAGCAGTTCTTC. This translates into CAISESTREDNEQFF.

CDR3 DNA sequence: TGTGCCAGCAGCGACACAGGAGATAATTCACCCCTCCACTTT. This encodes CASSDTGDNSPLHF. V and J are TRBV7-9 and TRBJ1-6; maybe TRBD1 (5 bases). The CDR3 consists of 14 residues. CDR1 SEHNR and CDR2 FQNEAQ come from the germline V gene (reference sequence). V lost 5 bases and J lost 5, with 10 bases in between.

The chain is built from TRBV5-1 and TRBJ2-7; D is undetermined. The germline CDR1 and CDR2 sequences are SGHRS and YFSETQ. V lost 0 bases to trimming and J lost 11 bases, with 18 bases between them. This CDR3 spans 14 amino acids. The DNA for the CDR3 is TGCGCCAGCAGCTTGGTTCCGGGTGGTAGCTCAGAGTACTTC. It translates to CASSLVPGGSSEYF.

This chain joins TRBV28 and TRBJ2-7; no clear D. Germline CDR1 is MDHEN and CDR2 is SYDVKM. CDR3 length: 13 residues. The ends were cut back, 6 bases at V and 2 bases at J, with 11 bases in the middle. CDR3 in amino acids: CASRSGLAYEQYF. CDR3 nucleotide sequence: TGTGCCAGCAGGAGTGGCCTGGCCTACGAGCAGTACTTC.

V is TRBV28 and J is TRBJ2-1; TRBD2 might be the D (6 bases). Germline values: CDR1 MDHEN, CDR2 SYDVKM. Trimming took off 3 bases at V and 0 bases at J, with 12 bases between the two ends. The CDR3 sequence is 16 residues long. CDR3 sequence: CASSLGGRSSYNEQFF. CDR3 in DNA: TGTGCCAGCAGTTTGGGGGGTCGAAGCTCCTACAATGAGCAGTTCTTC.

This chain links TRBV29-1 with TRBJ2-3; TRBD1 aligns across 8 bases. CDR3 length equals 12 residues. V gave up 7 bases and J gave up 5 bases; unmatched junction bases: 5. Germline V lookup: CDR1 SQVTM, CDR2 ANQGSEA. This CDR3 is CSATTGVDTQYF. CDR3 nucleotides: TGCAGCGCGACGACAGGGGTAGATACGCAGTATTTT.

This chain links TRBV29-1 with TRBJ1-2; TRBD1 might be the D (6 bases). Germline V gives CDR1 SQVTM, CDR2 ANQGSEA. The V gene lost 5 bases and the J gene lost 4 bases, with 20 bases spanning the gap. CDR3 length: 15 residues. This CDR3 reads CSVYALEDRLYGYTF. As DNA, the CDR3 is TGCAGCGTTTACGCCCTAGAGGACAGACTCTATGGCTACACCTTC.

The rearrangement links TRBV6-5 to TRBJ1-1; 9 bases agree with TRBD1. Germline V gives CDR1 MNHEY, CDR2 SVGAGI. With V trimmed by 7 bases and J by 3 bases, 6 bases remained unmatched. The CDR3 contains 14 residues. CDR3 region: CASKRDRDYTEAFF. The CDR3 nucleotides are TGTGCCAGCAAAAGGGACAGGGACTACACTGAAGCTTTCTTT.

V is TRBV27 and J is TRBJ2-7; D may be TRBD2 (6 bases). The germline V gene encodes CDR1 MNHEY and CDR2 SMNVEV (reference sequence). The CDR3 loop spans 12 amino acids. V shed 10 bases and J shed 0 bases, with 10 bases lying between them. CDR3 nucleotides: TGTGCCACCGGGCGGGACTCCTACGAGCAGTACTTC. The encoded protein is CATGRDSYEQYF.

The V gene is TRBV6-5, the J gene TRBJ1-4, with TRBD1 matching 8 bases. V lost 0 bases to trimming and J lost 7 bases; unmatched junction nucleotides: 7. CDR1 is MNHEY and CDR2 is SVGAGI in the germline V gene. The CDR3 runs 16 residues. CDR3 in amino acids: CASSYSRPGGLEKLFF. The CDR3 bases are TGTGCCAGCAGTTACTCGAGGCCAGGGGGCCTTGAAAAACTGTTTTTT.

The genes are TRBV5-1 and TRBJ2-7, with D unclear. Trimming shortened V by 4 bases and J by 3 bases, and 17 bases separated the two germline ends. The germline gives CDR1 SGHRS, CDR2 YFSETQ. CDR3 length: 15 amino acids. The DNA for the CDR3 is TGCGCCAGCAGCCTCACGATCGAAACCGACTACGAGCAGTACTTC. Its protein product is CASSLTIETDYEQYF.

The gene calls are TRBV18 and TRBJ2-1; D gene uncertain. This CDR3 is built from 14 residues. V was pared by 5 bases and J by 0 bases, with 8 bases between. Germline CDR1 is KGHSH and CDR2 is LQKENI. Written as DNA, the CDR3 is TGTGCCAGCTCAGCGGACCACTCCTACAATGAGCAGTTCTTC. Translation gives CASSADHSYNEQFF.

The V call is TRBV10-3, the J call TRBJ2-2; D uncertain. Germline V gene lookup returns CDR1 ENHRY and CDR2 SYGVKD. CDR3 length: 12 residues. Deletions cut 6 bases from V and 5 bases from J, with 7 bases between. This chain's CDR3 is CAIRTTTGELFF. DNA for the CDR3: TGTGCCATCAGGACCACGACCGGGGAGCTGTTTTTT.

This chain joins TRBV6-5 and TRBJ1-2; 9 bases map to TRBD1. Germline V gene sequence: CDR1 MNHEY, CDR2 SVGAGI. The V gene end was trimmed by 6 bases and the J gene end by 5 bases; junction bases not matched to a gene: 10. There are 15 residues in the CDR3. For the CDR3, the DNA is TGTGCCAGCAGCCCCCAGGGACAGGGAGGATATGGCTACACCTTC. This codes for CASSPQGQGGYGYTF.

V and J are TRBV30 and TRBJ2-3; the D gene is possibly TRBD2 (6 bases). Germline CDR1 GTSNPN, CDR2 SVGIG (reference sequence). Trimming shortened V by 4 bases and J by 1 base, and 9 bases separated the two germline ends. This CDR3 has 13 amino acids. This CDR3 is CAWIGSGTDTQYF. The CDR3 DNA sequence: TGTGCCTGGATCGGGAGTGGCACAGATACGCAGTATTTT. The full variable domain, its missing parts supplied by reference TRBV30 and TRBJ2-3, is SQTIHQWPATLVQPVGSPLSLECTVEGTSNPNLYWYRQAAGRGLQLLFYSVGIGQISSEVPQNLSASRPQDRQFILSSKKLLLSDSGFYLCAWIGSGTDTQYFGPGTRLTVL.

The sample holds one count of this clone. The chain joins TRBV6-5 to TRBJ1-5, with D hard to call. This CDR3 region has 14 residues. Per germline, CDR1 MNHEY and CDR2 SVGAGI. The ends were cut back, 6 bases at V and 0 bases at J, with 9 bases in the middle. This chain's CDR3 is CASSQDNSNQPQHF. CDR3 DNA sequence: TGTGCCAGCAGCCAAGACAATAGCAATCAGCCCCAGCATTTT.

The chain carries TRBV7-6 and TRBJ2-7; 8 bases are a match to TRBD2. The CDR3 length is 15 residues. Germline V gene data show CDR1 as SGHVS and CDR2 as FNYEAQ. V shed 4 bases and J 0 bases; nucleotides not matched to a gene: 5. The CDR3 loop is CASSSLAGISYEQYF. In nucleotides, the CDR3 is TGTGCCAGCAGCTCCTTAGCGGGAATCTCCTACGAGCAGTACTTC.

This clone was picked up one time. The chain is built from TRBV5-8 and TRBJ2-2; D remains ambiguous. CDR3 size: 14 residues. Germline CDR1 and CDR2: SGHTS and YDEGEE. V dropped 0 bases and J dropped 6 bases, with 9 bases sitting between them. CDR3 sequence: CASSLVKESGELFF. In DNA, the CDR3 is TGTGCCAGCAGCTTGGTAAAAGAATCCGGGGAGCTGTTTTTT. The variable domain in full, completed from reference TRBV5-8 and TRBJ2-2, reads EAGVTQSPTHLIKTRGQQATLRCSPISGHTSVYWYQQALGLGLQFLLWYDEGEERNRGNFPPRFSGRQFPNYSSELNVNALELEDSALYLCASSLVKESGELFFGEGSRLTVL.

The V gene is TRBV5-5, the J gene TRBJ2-3, with 7 positions matching TRBD2. After removal of 0 bases from V and 5 bases from J, the junction contained 9 bases not matched to a gene. Germline V CDR1 and CDR2: SGHKS, YYEKEE (reference sequence). The CDR3 extends over 16 amino acids. CDR3 DNA: TGTGCCAGCAGCTTGGCAACGGGAGGCCCTCTAGATACGCAGTATTTT. Translating gives CASSLATGGPLDTQYF.

This chain uses TRBV6-5 with TRBJ1-1; D might be TRBD1 (6 bases). Trimming took 6 bases from V and 5 from J, leaving 10 bases between them. The germline V gene encodes CDR1 MNHEY and CDR2 SVGAGI. The CDR3 runs 12 residues. The CDR3 loop is CASSQGFTEAFF. CDR3 sequence (DNA): TGTGCCAGCAGCCAGGGGTTTACTGAAGCTTTCTTT.

The chain is built from TRBV19 and TRBJ1-5; 9 nucleotides agree with TRBD1. The germline gives CDR1 LNHDA, CDR2 SQIVND (reference sequence). CDR3 size: 16 residues. J gave up 4 bases and V 3 bases, and 7 bases lay outside the gene matches. The CDR3 DNA sequence: TGTGCCAGTAGTATTGGGACAGGGAGCTGGAATCAGCCCCAGCATTTT. Its protein product is CASSIGTGSWNQPQHF.

J is TRBJ2-2 and V is TRBV11-2; tentatively, D is TRBD2 (6 bases). The V end lost 1 base, the J end lost 6 bases, and 12 bases lay between the germline ends. The CDR3 runs 15 residues. Looked up from germline, CDR1 is SGHAT and CDR2 is FQNNGV. CDR3 sequence (DNA): TGTGCCAGCAGCTTAGCGGGAGTGGGAGCCGGGGAGCTGTTTTTT. Its translation is CASSLAGVGAGELFF.

The chain joins TRBV15 to TRBJ2-1; 11 bases agree with TRBD2. The CDR3 loop spans 20 amino acids. Germline CDR1 reads LNHNV; CDR2 reads YYDKDF (reference sequence). Trimming removed 5 bases from V and 1 base from J; junction bases left unmatched: 16. CDR3 protein: CATSEYLAGGLEKSYNEQFF. In nucleotides, the CDR3 is TGTGCCACCAGCGAGTATTTAGCGGGAGGGCTAGAGAAGTCCTACAATGAGCAGTTCTTC.

The chain recombines TRBV5-1 with TRBJ2-7; TRBD1 matches at 7 bases. After removal of 0 bases from V and 4 bases from J, the junction contained 7 bases not matched to a gene. Germline-derived CDR1 and CDR2 are SGHRS and YFSETQ. The CDR3 sequence is 15 residues long. CDR3 sequence: CASSLDRTGFYEQYF. The CDR3 DNA sequence: TGCGCCAGCAGCTTGGACCGGACAGGTTTTTACGAGCAGTACTTC.

This chain connects TRBV29-1 to TRBJ1-5; 12 nucleotides match TRBD1. Trimming cost V 6 bases and J 7 bases; bases outside gene matches: 4. CDR3 length: 13 amino acids. Germline loops: CDR1 SQVTM, CDR2 ANQGSEA. CDR3 loop: CSVGTGGRQPQHF. The CDR3 DNA reads as TGCAGCGTCGGGACAGGGGGCAGACAGCCCCAGCATTTT.

The J gene is TRBJ2-2, the V gene TRBV2; weak D call: TRBD2 (5 bases). The CDR3 has 14 amino acids. Germline CDR1 is SNHLY and CDR2 is FYNNEI. The V end was cut by 7 bases, the J end by 5 bases, with 14 bases between. CDR3 loop: CASTREPGTGELFF. In DNA, the CDR3 is TGTGCCAGCACGAGGGAGCCGGGGACCGGGGAGCTGTTTTTT.

The chain joins TRBV6-1 to TRBJ2-7; D not certain. In germline, CDR1 is MNHNS, CDR2 SASEGT. Trimming cost V 6 bases and J 0 bases, with 18 bases left between them. This CDR3 is 16 amino acids long. The CDR3 spells CASSESFGQSSYEQYF. CDR3 in DNA: TGTGCCAGCAGCGAATCTTTTGGGCAGAGCTCCTACGAGCAGTACTTC.